What follows describes a single TCR beta chain. Antigen specificity is unknown. Germline loops: CDR1 SGHNT, CDR2 YYREEE (reference sequence). The V end was cut by 0 bases, the J end by 0 bases, with 9 bases between. This CDR3 is built from 15 residues. Sorting of unstimulated PBMCs yielded separate CD3+CD4+ and CD3+CD8+ fractions. Generated by immunoSEQ multiplex PCR, the TCRdb table keeps only in-frame clones and is missing some. The sample holds tens of thousands of clones, over 80% seen once. The entry originates in a study of T cell clones after liver transplantation. Study-level points and caveats: A significant post-transplant drop in circulating graft-donor-reactive CD4 TCRbeta sequences occurred in most of the 8 subjects. Low donor cell numbers restricted donor-reactive repertoire measurement in two subjects. Conclusions were preliminary, with small, heterogeneous patient groups.

The specimen was CD4+ T cells from blood, collected about 46 months after liver transplant. V gene TRBV5-4 combines with J gene TRBJ1-1, with unresolved D. The sequence came from a human patient who received a liver transplant. Some T cells may be transferred from the graft donor. In nucleotides, the CDR3 is TGTGCCAGCAGCTTGGCTCCGAGGATGAACACTGAAGCTTTCTTT. Protein product: CASSLAPRMNTEAFF.